One and the same sample provided the 11 T cell receptor beta chains below, sequenced in a study of OX40 agonist ivuxolimab in advanced cancers. Some clones are missing from TCRdb's copy, which holds only in-frame ones; the method was immunoSEQ multiplex PCR. The repertoire has 82,000 or so clones, around 90% of them found once; the top ten carry around 0.65%. The material was CD4+ or CD8+ T cells sorted from blood, obtained in a trial of the OX40 agonist ivuxolimab. These receptors were collected from an adult with an advanced solid tumor such as melanoma, head and neck, liver or kidney cancer.

This clone was seen more than once but under ten times. The chain carries TRBV20-1 and TRBJ1-1; no clear D gene. Germline assignment: CDR1 DFQATT and CDR2 SNEGSKA (reference sequence). Trimming removed 4 bases at V and 1 base at J, with 4 bases between. The CDR3 spans 11 residues. CDR3 nucleotides: TGCAGTGCTAAGGAGAACACTGAAGCTTTCTTT. Translation gives CSAKENTEAFF.

This chain connects TRBV5-4 to TRBJ2-6, with D perhaps being TRBD1 or TRBD2 (6 bases each). CDR3 length equals 19 residues. Germline loops: CDR1 SGHNT, CDR2 YYREEE (reference sequence). Trimming removed 5 bases from V and 0 bases from J, with 21 bases in between. The CDR3 DNA is TGTGCCAGCAGGCCAGGTTTGAGGGGGGAGAGCTCTGGGGCCAACGTCCTGACTTTC. It yields the protein CASRPGLRGESSGANVLTF.

This clone was observed a single time. V gene TRBV5-1 combines with J gene TRBJ2-2; D unclear. Trimming took off 1 base at V and 9 bases at J, with 7 bases between the two ends. The length of the CDR3 is 12 residues. Germline CDR1 and CDR2: SGHRS and YFSETQ. CDR3 in amino acids: CASSLLLRELFF. For the CDR3, the DNA is TGCGCCAGCAGCTTGTTGCTGCGGGAGCTGTTTTTT.

The chain uses TRBV2 and TRBJ2-5; 11 positions match TRBD2. Looked up from germline, CDR1 is SNHLY and CDR2 is FYNNEI. The CDR3 runs 17 residues. With V trimmed by 6 bases and J by 3 bases, 12 bases remained unmatched. CDR3 DNA: TGTGCCAGCAGCCCCCTAGCACCGGGACTAGCGGAAGAGACCCAGTACTTC. This translates into CASSPLAPGLAEETQYF.

The chain carries TRBV5-1 and TRBJ2-1, with 9 nucleotides matching TRBD1. The J segment lost 10 bases and the V segment lost 1 base, leaving 9 bases of the junction unmatched. The germline CDR1 and CDR2 sequences are SGHRS and YFSETQ. The CDR3 runs 15 residues. The CDR3 sequence is CASSLWDRASWEQFF. CDR3 nucleotide sequence: TGCGCCAGCAGCTTGTGGGACAGGGCATCGTGGGAGCAGTTCTTC.

This rearrangement joins TRBV5-1 to TRBJ2-5; the D call may be TRBD1 or TRBD2 (5 bases each). Trimming shortened V by 1 base and J by 2 bases, and 15 bases separated the two germline ends. The CDR3 is 16 amino acids. Looked up from germline, CDR1 is SGHRS and CDR2 is YFSETQ. The CDR3 sequence: CASSLSGSGVQETQYF. CDR3 DNA sequence: TGCGCCAGCAGCTTGTCAGGGAGTGGAGTACAAGAGACCCAGTACTTC.

The chain recombines TRBV5-1 with TRBJ1-3; perhaps TRBD1 as D (6 bases). CDR1 and CDR2 from the germline V gene are SGHRS and YFSETQ. Trimming removed 2 bases from V and 0 bases from J, with 12 bases in between. The CDR3 is 16 residues long. The CDR3 nucleotides read TGCGCCAGCAGCTTAGGGGGGACGTCCTCTGGAAACACCATATATTTT. It is translated as CASSLGGTSSGNTIYF. Drawing the rest from reference TRBV5-1 and TRBJ1-3, the complete variable domain is KAGVTQTPRYLIKTRGQQVTLSCSPISGHRSVSWYQQTPGQGLQFLFEYFSETQRNKGNFPGRFSGRQFSNSRSEMNVSTLELGDSALYLCASSLGGTSSGNTIYFGEGSWLTVV.

The chain combines TRBV19 with TRBJ1-1; 7 nucleotides align to TRBD1. CDR3 size: 13 residues. After removal of 10 bases from V and 1 base from J, the junction contained 6 bases not matched to a gene. Germline CDR1 LNHDA, CDR2 SQIVND (reference sequence). In nucleotides, the CDR3 is TGTGCCATTTCGACAGGGAGGAACACTGAAGCTTTCTTT. Its protein product is CAISTGRNTEAFF. Using reference TRBV19 and TRBJ1-1 for the parts outside the CDR3, the full variable domain is DGGITQSPKYLFRKEGQNVTLSCEQNLNHDAMYWYRQDPGQGLRLIYYSQIVNDFQKGDIAEGYSVSREKKESFPLTVTSAQKNPTAFYLCAISTGRNTEAFFGQGTRLTVV.

The chain couples TRBV5-1 to TRBJ2-2; the D is unclear. The germline V and J ends were trimmed by 1 base and 2 bases, with 6 bases remaining between them. Per germline, CDR1 SGHRS and CDR2 YFSETQ. CDR3 size: 14 residues. CDR3 loop: CASSLMGNTGELFF. DNA of the CDR3: TGCGCCAGCAGCTTGATGGGTAACACCGGGGAGCTGTTTTTT. Full variable domain (rest looked up from reference TRBV5-1 and TRBJ2-2): KAGVTQTPRYLIKTRGQQVTLSCSPISGHRSVSWYQQTPGQGLQFLFEYFSETQRNKGNFPGRFSGRQFSNSRSEMNVSTLELGDSALYLCASSLMGNTGELFFGEGSRLTVL.

V is TRBV6-5 and J is TRBJ1-2; D may be TRBD1 (6 bases). Per germline, CDR1 MNHEY and CDR2 SVGAGI. This CDR3 spans 15 amino acids. V dropped 6 bases and J dropped 4 bases, with 18 bases sitting between them. The CDR3 sequence is CASRRPGQGIYGYTF. In DNA form, the CDR3 reads TGTGCCAGCAGGCGACCGGGGCAGGGGATCTATGGCTACACCTTC.

The rearrangement uses TRBV5-5 and TRBJ1-3, with TRBD1 matching 7 bases. The CDR3 contains 18 residues. The V and J ends lost 3 bases and 0 bases, in that order; junction bases with no gene match: 12. Germline V gene lookup returns CDR1 SGHKS and CDR2 YYEKEE (reference sequence). DNA of the CDR3: TGTGCCAGCAGCTCGCCCCGAGGACAGGACTTCTCTGGAAACACCATATATTTT. It yields the protein CASSSPRGQDFSGNTIYF.